A single sample gave rise to the 17 T cell receptor beta chains below, sequenced in a study of T cells in localized non-small cell lung cancer. This table comes from immunoSEQ multiplex PCR, and its TCRdb copy is limited to in-frame clones, with some not included. This repertoire shows about 18,000 clones, roughly nine tenths found once; its top ten account for approximately 2.5%. The specimen was peripheral blood, collected before any cancer treatment. The receptors stem from a woman aged 35 to 69 with stage I lung adenocarcinoma.

The chain uses TRBV10-3 and TRBJ1-5; D not resolved. The CDR3 runs to 15 residues. The V end lost 2 bases, the J end lost 1 base, and 9 bases lay between the germline ends. The germline gives CDR1 ENHRY, CDR2 SYGVKD. The DNA for the CDR3 is TGTGCCATCAGTGAGGATTGGCAGAGCAATCAGCCCCAGCATTTT. This gives the protein CAISEDWQSNQPQHF.

The CDR3 DNA reads TGTGCCAGCAGCGTTACAGGGGACGGTTCGGCTTTCTTT. It yields the protein CASSVTGDGSAFF. The chain carries TRBV11-1 and TRBJ1-1, with 7 bases matching TRBD1. Germline loops: CDR1 SGHAT, CDR2 FQDESV (reference sequence). This CDR3 region has 13 residues. V gave up 5 bases and J gave up 11 bases; unmatched junction bases: 11.

This clone appeared once. This rearrangement joins TRBV7-9 to TRBJ1-3, with a tentative D call TRBD1 (5 bases). V dropped 5 bases and J dropped 3 bases, with 11 bases sitting between them. Germline CDR1 and CDR2: SEHNR and FQNEAQ (reference sequence). This CDR3 contains 14 residues. CDR3 DNA sequence: TGTGCCAGCAGCGCCCAGGGCGATGGAAACACCATATATTTT. The encoded protein is CASSAQGDGNTIYF. Full variable domain (missing parts from reference TRBV7-9 and TRBJ1-3): DTGVSQNPRHKITKRGQNVTFRCDPISEHNRLYWYRQTLGQGPEFLTYFQNEAQLEKSRLLSDRFSAERPKGSFSTLEIQRTEQGDSAMYLCASSAQGDGNTIYFGEGSWLTVV.

The chain is built from TRBV2 and TRBJ2-1; no definite D call. The CDR3 runs to 14 residues. V lost 2 bases and J 7 bases, leaving 12 bases between the germline ends. Germline values: CDR1 SNHLY, CDR2 FYNNEI. CDR3 sequence reads: CASSETSTRNEQFF. DNA of the CDR3: TGTGCCAGCAGTGAAACCAGTACCCGGAATGAGCAGTTCTTC.

This chain connects TRBV7-2 to TRBJ2-7; tentative D call: TRBD1 (6 bases). The CDR3 extends over 13 amino acids. V gave up 5 bases and J gave up 5 bases, with 13 bases separating them. The germline V gene has CDR1 SGHTA and CDR2 FQGNSA. Here the CDR3 DNA reads TGTGCCAGCAGCCCCCGACAGGTCCACGAGCAGTACTTC. Its translation: CASSPRQVHEQYF. The variable domain in full, completed from reference TRBV7-2 and TRBJ2-7, reads GAGVSQSPSNKVTEKGKDVELRCDPISGHTALYWYRQSLGQGLEFLIYFQGNSAPDKSGLPSDRFSAERTGGSVSTLTIQRTQQEDSAVYLCASSPRQVHEQYFGPGTRLTVT.

The chain is built from TRBV28 and TRBJ2-5; D is ambiguous. Germline V gives CDR1 MDHEN, CDR2 SYDVKM. The V and J ends lost 1 base and 0 bases respectively, with 9 bases between them. The CDR3 has 15 amino acids. CDR3 DNA sequence: TGTGCCAGCAGTTTATCAGTGGGGAACCAAGAGACCCAGTACTTC. It translates to CASSLSVGNQETQYF.

The chain joins TRBV5-1 to TRBJ1-1; tentatively, D is TRBD1 (6 bases). The CDR3 has 17 residues. The V gene's germline CDR1 is SGHRS and CDR2 YFSETQ. The ends were cut back, 0 bases at V and 3 bases at J, with 18 bases in the middle. The CDR3 loop reads CASSLEQGGWRDTEAFF. In DNA, the CDR3 is TGCGCCAGCAGCTTGGAACAGGGAGGGTGGAGAGACACTGAAGCTTTCTTT.

This chain uses TRBV4-3 with TRBJ1-1; D perhaps matches TRBD1 (6 bases). The CDR3 spans 15 residues. Between the trimmed V and J ends, which lost 2 bases and 1 base, there was a span of 11 bases. Germline CDR1 and CDR2: LGHNA and YSLEER. As DNA, the CDR3 is TGCGCCAGCAGCCAATCCACAGGGTGGAACACTGAAGCTTTCTTT. Protein product: CASSQSTGWNTEAFF.

This chain joins TRBV5-1 and TRBJ2-7, with 13 nucleotides matching TRBD2. The CDR3 contains 19 residues. The germline CDR1 and CDR2 sequences are SGHRS and YFSETQ. After removal of 4 bases from V and 0 bases from J, the junction contained 13 bases not matched to a gene. This CDR3 is CASSKGLAGPSIHSYEQYF. The DNA of the CDR3 is TGCGCCAGCAGCAAGGGACTAGCGGGGCCGAGTATCCACTCCTACGAGCAGTACTTC.

This chain joins TRBV6-4 and TRBJ2-3; 8 bases are a match to TRBD1. Germline V gives CDR1 MRHNA, CDR2 SNTAGT. The length of the CDR3 is 15 residues. Losses at the gene ends were 4 bases for V and 4 bases for J; bases not matched to a gene: 7. DNA for the CDR3: TGTGCCAGCAGTGTAGCAGGGGGCGAAGCAGATACGCAGTATTTT. It yields the protein CASSVAGGEADTQYF.

The CDR3 loop reads CASSENRGGEQYF. DNA of the CDR3: TGTGCCAGCAGTGAGAACAGGGGAGGCGAGCAGTACTTC. The chain combines TRBV2 with TRBJ2-7; the D gene is possibly TRBD1 (7 bases). Trimming took off 3 bases at V and 6 bases at J, with 12 bases between the two ends. The CDR3 spans 13 residues. The germline V gene encodes CDR1 SNHLY and CDR2 FYNNEI.

This chain links TRBV21-1 with TRBJ1-1; the table gives TRBD1 as D, unverified against the DNA. TRBV21-1 is a documented pseudogene. CDR3 length equals 15 residues. In DNA form, the CDR3 reads TGTGCCAGCAGCACCTGGACAGCACAGAACACTGAAGCTTTCTTT. It specifies CASSTWTAQNTEAFF.

V and J are TRBV5-4 and TRBJ2-7; D is undetermined. Between the trimmed V and J ends, which lost 0 bases and 2 bases, there was a span of 9 bases. The CDR3 covers 14 residues. Germline V lookup: CDR1 SGHNT, CDR2 YYREEE (reference sequence). The CDR3 sequence: CASSLVGGTYEQYF. The CDR3, as DNA: TGTGCCAGCAGCTTGGTCGGCGGAACCTACGAGCAGTACTTC.

The chain recombines TRBV28 with TRBJ1-1; D perhaps matches TRBD1 (5 bases). The CDR3 runs to 15 residues. V lost 5 bases, J lost 0 bases, and 13 bases lay in between. Looked up from germline, CDR1 is MDHEN and CDR2 is SYDVKM. CDR3 sequence reads: CASSPPTAMNTEAFF. CDR3 DNA sequence: TGTGCCAGCAGTCCTCCGACAGCAATGAACACTGAAGCTTTCTTT.

The rearrangement uses TRBV7-9 and TRBJ2-1; D ambiguous. CDR3 length: 11 amino acids. Germline-derived CDR1 and CDR2 are SEHNR and FQNEAQ (reference sequence). Trimming removed 5 bases at V and 8 bases at J, with 7 bases between. The CDR3 DNA reads TGTGCCAGCAGCCCAGCCGATGAGCAGTTCTTC. Protein: CASSPADEQFF.

V and J are TRBV30 and TRBJ1-5, with D maybe TRBD1 (5 bases). The CDR3 contains 15 residues. V was clipped by 4 bases and J by 2 bases, with 15 bases between them. Germline CDR1 is GTSNPN and CDR2 is SVGIG (reference sequence). The CDR3 nucleotides are TGTGCCTGGACTGTTCGGGGACGTGGCAATCAGCCCCAGCATTTT. Protein sequence: CAWTVRGRGNQPQHF.

The chain combines TRBV5-4 with TRBJ2-6; D perhaps matches TRBD1 (6 bases). This CDR3 is 19 amino acids long. Per germline, CDR1 SGHNT and CDR2 YYREEE (reference sequence). Trimming cost V 4 bases and J 0 bases, with 20 bases left between them. CDR3 in DNA: TGTGCCAGCAGCAACTCTAAACAGGGCTTCTTCTCTGGGGCCAACGTCCTGACTTTC. Translation: CASSNSKQGFFSGANVLTF. The complete variable domain, with remaining parts taken from reference TRBV5-4 and TRBJ2-6, reads ETGVTQSPTHLIKTRGQQVTLRCSSQSGHNTVSWYQQALGQGPQFIFQYYREEENGRGNFPPRFSGLQFPNYSSELNVNALELDDSALYLCASSNSKQGFFSGANVLTFGAGSRLTVL.